This TCR beta chain was recorded in a study of cytotoxic CD8 clonotypes in ibrutinib-treated CLL. The germline gives CDR1 SQVTM, CDR2 ANQGSEA. Trimming cost V 6 bases and J 9 bases; bases outside gene matches: 14. The CDR3 is made up of 13 amino acids. TCRdb's table, derived via immunoSEQ multiplex PCR, lists solely in-frame clones and lacks some. The data show over 100,000 clones, more than 55% seen once. A word on this clone: The antigen is undetermined.

General study results and limits: Clonality was higher at baseline than in age-matched healthy donors and tracked circulating CD8+ T-cell counts.

The sample in question was PBMCs, obtained after 24 months of ibrutinib treatment. The gene calls are TRBV29-1 and TRBJ2-7, with TRBD2 matching 7 bases. The receptor's source is a human donor with chronic lymphocytic leukemia. The CDR3 bases are TGCAGCGTGAAAAGGGAGGGTTTGACGAGGCAGTACTTC. It translates to CSVKREGLTRQYF.